These 4 T cell receptor beta chains were sequenced from one sample in a study of Graves' ophthalmopathy and Graves' hyperthyroidism. Scientists amplified the TCR beta CDR3 regions from RNA transcripts. Amplification began with first-round RT-PCR using HTBI primers, then second-round multiplex PCR was performed. MiXCR was run by TCRdb on the multiplex PCR reads, yielding one entry per CDR3 protein. The data show 400,000 to 450,000 distinct CDR3 sequences, around 21% seen once. The sequenced material came from peripheral blood. The receptor set was obtained from a woman under 30 with stable Graves' hyperthyroidism.

As regards this clonotype: An end of the junction does not agree with germline; a read error may underlie this. This chain joins TRBV2 and TRBJ2-7; 13 bases agree with TRBD2. Germline-derived CDR1 and CDR2 are SNHLY and FYNNEI. This CDR3 has 16 amino acids. The CDR3 region is CAWTGTSGTSAYDQYF. In DNA, the CDR3 is TGTGCCTGGACCGGGACTAGCGGGACTTCTGCCTACGATCAGTACTTC.

In the case of this clonotype: A read error is possible here, since a much larger clone lies one base away. A read error is likely, as this CDR3 ends without the conserved phenylalanine or tryptophan. The chain has TRBV6-1 and TRBJ1-5; D possibly corresponds to TRBD1 (6 bases). Per germline, CDR1 MNHNS and CDR2 SASEGT. This CDR3 spans 13 amino acids. V lost 6 bases, J lost 6 bases, and 12 bases lay in between. CDR3 DNA: TGTGCCAGCAGGCGGGGGCGCGGTCAGCCCCAGCATGTT. Protein: CASRRGRGQPQHV.

This clonotype was observed a few times. The J gene is TRBJ2-7, the V gene TRBV6-1, with TRBD1 as a possible D gene (6 bases). Germline CDR1 is MNHNS and CDR2 is SASEGT. The CDR3 covers 16 residues. V lost 7 bases and J lost 4, with 23 bases in between. The DNA of the CDR3 is TGTGCCAGCACCAAACTGGGGCAGGGGAATCGGTACGAGCAGTACTTC. It translates to CASTKLGQGNRYEQYF.

The chain employs TRBV30 and TRBJ1-5; TRBD1 is a possible D gene (5 bases). This CDR3 region has 13 residues. Germline CDR1 is GTSNPN and CDR2 is SVGIG (reference sequence). Trimming pared 1 base from V and 7 bases from J, leaving 11 bases between. The CDR3 sequence: CAWSGGGEQPQHF. CDR3 bases: TGTGCCTGGAGTGGGGGAGGGGAACAGCCCCAGCATTTT. The entire variable domain, with the rest obtained from reference TRBV30 and TRBJ1-5, is as follows: SQTIHQWPATLVQPVGSPLSLECTVEGTSNPNLYWYRQAAGRGLQLLFYSVGIGQISSEVPQNLSASRPQDRQFILSSKKLLLSDSGFYLCAWSGGGEQPQHFGDGTRLSIL.